This T cell receptor (beta chain) was found in a study of blood T cells in healthy people across ages. Study-wide background: With template switching, about one barcoded beta molecule was captured per two T cells. Regarding the study as a whole: A roughly linear age-dependent decrease characterized TCR beta diversity per million T cells.

Sample-barcoded 5' priming and a J-beta primer mix drove a second PCR of 7 to 11 cycles. There were at least 3 million CDR3-containing paired-end reads obtained from each sample. TCRdb independently ran MiXCR on the 5' RACE reads; one entry per CDR3 protein. This table holds roughly 1,700,000 distinct CDR3 sequences, under 30% found once. Remarks on this clonotype: Its antigen is currently unknown.

CDR3 size: 16 residues. V shed 0 bases and J shed 2 bases, with 13 bases lying between them. CDR1 is SGHRS, CDR2 YFSETQ, per germline. Sequencing was carried out using blood. This rearrangement joins TRBV5-1 to TRBJ2-3, with a tentative D call TRBD1 (5 bases). This receptor was obtained from a woman under 40 in good health. Here the CDR3 reads CASSLGLGPNTDTQYF. The CDR3 DNA is TGCGCCAGCAGCTTGGGCTTGGGGCCCAACACAGATACGCAGTATTTT.